This is a list of T cell receptor beta chains from one sample in a study of post-analysis software for immune sequencing data. One entry per CDR3 protein results from TCRdb running MiXCR on the PCR reads. The sample lists 750,000 to 950,000 distinct CDR3 sequences, approximately 53% occurring once. The sequenced sample was blood. The receptors originated from a girl between 10 and 17 years old with multiple sclerosis. Each CDR3 is given with its conserved first and last residue. D genes are given only for firm matches. Rows give clone size only sometimes, using once, few, many, or a class for an expanded clone.

d_call: NA
v_call: TRBV5-1
j_call: TRBJ1-4
clone_size: few
cdr3_nt: TGCGCCAGCAGCATAGGCTCAACTAATGAAAAACTGTTTTTT
cdr3_aa: CASSIGSTNEKLFF

d_call: NA
v_call: TRBV5-6
j_call: TRBJ1-5
clone_size: NA
cdr3_nt: TGTGCCAGCAGGCCGGGACCCGAGGGTCAGCCCCAGCATTTT
cdr3_aa: CASRPGPEGQPQHF

d_call: NA
v_call: TRBV6-4
j_call: TRBJ2-2
clone_size: NA
cdr3_nt: TGTGCCAGCAGTGATCTTTCGGCCTCCTCCACCGGGGAGCTGTTTTTT
cdr3_aa: CASSDLSASSTGELFF

d_call: NA
v_call: TRBV29-1
j_call: TRBJ2-1
clone_size: few
cdr3_nt: TGCAGCGTTGTAAGGGGAGTTACCTACAATGAGCAGTTCTTC
cdr3_aa: CSVVRGVTYNEQFF

d_call: NA
v_call: TRBV11-2
j_call: TRBJ2-5
clone_size: NA
cdr3_nt: TGTGCCAGCAGCTTTCGGGCCGGGTGGGAGACCCAGTACTTC
cdr3_aa: CASSFRAGWETQYF

d_call: NA
v_call: TRBV27
j_call: TRBJ1-2
clone_size: once
cdr3_nt: TGTGCCAGCAGTTTTGCAGCGACCATCTATGGCTACACCTTC
cdr3_aa: CASSFAATIYGYTF

d_call: NA
v_call: TRBV29-1
j_call: TRBJ1-4
clone_size: NA
cdr3_nt: TGCAGCGTTGAAGATCTTGGTAGGACTGGCGAAAAACTGTTTTTT
cdr3_aa: CSVEDLGRTGEKLFF

d_call: NA
v_call: TRBV20-1
j_call: TRBJ2-7
clone_size: NA
cdr3_nt: TGCAGTGCTGGCGCCTGGGGAAAACCCTACGAGCAGTACTTC
cdr3_aa: CSAGAWGKPYEQYF

d_call: NA
v_call: TRBV10-2
j_call: TRBJ2-3
clone_size: few
cdr3_nt: TGCGCCAGCGGGGGCGGGGTGGGCACAGATACGCAGTATTTT
cdr3_aa: CASGGGVGTDTQYF

d_call: NA
v_call: TRBV25-1
j_call: TRBJ2-7
clone_size: NA
cdr3_nt: TGTGCCAGCAGTAAGCCCTCGGGAGTGCACGAGCAGTACTTC
cdr3_aa: CASSKPSGVHEQYF

d_call: NA
v_call: TRBV7-9
j_call: TRBJ2-7
clone_size: NA
cdr3_nt: TGTGCCAGCAGCTTAGACACCTTCTACGAGCAGTACTTC
cdr3_aa: CASSLDTFYEQYF

d_call: TRBD1
v_call: TRBV6-2/TRBV6-3
j_call: TRBJ2-7
clone_size: few
cdr3_nt: TGTGCCAGCACCCACGGACAGGGAGTCGCCGAGCAGTACTTC
cdr3_aa: CASTHGQGVAEQYF

d_call: NA
v_call: TRBV5-1
j_call: TRBJ2-1
clone_size: NA
cdr3_nt: TGCGCCAGCAGCTCCCTCGGGGGCTACAATGAGCAGTTCTTC
cdr3_aa: CASSSLGGYNEQFF

d_call: NA
v_call: TRBV7-3
j_call: TRBJ1-2
clone_size: NA
cdr3_nt: TGTGCCAGCAGCTCCTCCGGGACATCATATGGCTACACCTTC
cdr3_aa: CASSSSGTSYGYTF

d_call: NA
v_call: TRBV7-2
j_call: TRBJ2-3
clone_size: NA
cdr3_nt: TGTGCCAGCAGCTTAGGGGGGTCCATTGATACGCAGTATTTT
cdr3_aa: CASSLGGSIDTQYF

d_call: TRBD2
v_call: TRBV18
j_call: TRBJ2-1
clone_size: few
cdr3_nt: TGTGCCAGCTCACCCTCGAGCGGGATCTACAATGAGCAGTTCTTC
cdr3_aa: CASSPSSGIYNEQFF

d_call: TRBD2
v_call: TRBV9
j_call: TRBJ2-1
clone_size: NA
cdr3_nt: TGTGCCAGCAGCCCCCGAGGGGCTAGCGGGACGGCCTACAATGAGCAGTTCTTC
cdr3_aa: CASSPRGASGTAYNEQFF

d_call: TRBD1
v_call: TRBV7-2
j_call: TRBJ1-6
clone_size: NA
cdr3_nt: TGTGCCAGCACCCTACCGACAGGGGAAAACTCACCCCTCCACTTT
cdr3_aa: CASTLPTGENSPLHF

d_call: TRBD1
v_call: TRBV5-1
j_call: TRBJ2-7
clone_size: few
cdr3_nt: TGCGCCAGCAGCTTCCCCGGGACAGGGGAGCGGGAGCAGTACTTC
cdr3_aa: CASSFPGTGEREQYF

d_call: NA
v_call: TRBV29-1
j_call: TRBJ1-1
clone_size: few
cdr3_nt: TGCAGCGTTGATGAACAGAACACTGAAGCTTTCTTT
cdr3_aa: CSVDEQNTEAFF

d_call: NA
v_call: TRBV20-1
j_call: TRBJ2-7
clone_size: NA
cdr3_nt: TGCAGTGCTAGAGATAGTGGGCGGGCCTCGACCTACGAGCAGTACTTC
cdr3_aa: CSARDSGRASTYEQYF

d_call: NA
v_call: TRBV15
j_call: TRBJ1-1
clone_size: NA
cdr3_nt: TGTGCCACCAACACGGGGGTGAACACTGAAGCTTTCTTT
cdr3_aa: CATNTGVNTEAFF

d_call: TRBD2
v_call: TRBV7-9
j_call: TRBJ2-5
clone_size: NA
cdr3_nt: TGTGCCAGCAGCTTATCCGGGACTAGCTCCTTCGGGGAGCAGTACTTC
cdr3_aa: CASSLSGTSSFGEQYF

d_call: NA
v_call: TRBV7-9
j_call: TRBJ2-5
clone_size: few
cdr3_nt: TGTGCCAGCAGCCCGATGTCCCAAGAGACCCAGTACTTC
cdr3_aa: CASSPMSQETQYF

d_call: NA
v_call: TRBV7-8
j_call: TRBJ2-1
clone_size: NA
cdr3_nt: TGTGCCAGCAGCTTTCTGGTAGCGCGTCGGGTAACTACGGGAAATGAGCAGTTCTTC
cdr3_aa: CASSFLVARRVTTGNEQFF

d_call: NA
v_call: TRBV7-3
j_call: TRBJ1-2
clone_size: many
cdr3_nt: TGTGCCAGCAGCCCTAGAGGCGGGGCGCCTACGCGATATGGCTACACCTTC
cdr3_aa: CASSPRGGAPTRYGYTF

d_call: NA
v_call: TRBV7-3
j_call: TRBJ2-1
clone_size: few
cdr3_nt: TGTGCCAGCAGCCCCTCAAACTACAATGAGCAGTTCTTC
cdr3_aa: CASSPSNYNEQFF

d_call: NA
v_call: TRBV20-1
j_call: TRBJ1-1
clone_size: NA
cdr3_nt: TGCAGTGCTAGTTTTACGGGCACTGAAGCTTTCTTT
cdr3_aa: CSASFTGTEAFF

d_call: TRBD1
v_call: TRBV11-2
j_call: TRBJ1-2
clone_size: NA
cdr3_nt: TGTGCCAGCAGCTCACCCTCCGGGACAGGGAACTATGGCTACACCTTC
cdr3_aa: CASSSPSGTGNYGYTF

d_call: NA
v_call: TRBV11-2
j_call: TRBJ2-5
clone_size: few
cdr3_nt: TGTGCCAGCATACCAATGGACCGGGAGACCCAGTACTTC
cdr3_aa: CASIPMDRETQYF

d_call: NA
v_call: TRBV3-1
j_call: TRBJ2-1
clone_size: NA
cdr3_nt: TGTGCCAGCAGCCAAGATTTTCAGACACGGGAGACCCAGTTCTTC
cdr3_aa: CASSQDFQTRETQFF

d_call: NA
v_call: TRBV10-3
j_call: TRBJ2-7
clone_size: few
cdr3_nt: TGTGCCATCAGCGGACTACCGTCCTCCTACGAGCAGTACTTC
cdr3_aa: CAISGLPSSYEQYF

d_call: TRBD1
v_call: TRBV29-1
j_call: TRBJ1-1
clone_size: NA
cdr3_nt: TGCAGCGTTCAGGGGACAGCGAACACTGAAGCTTTCTTT
cdr3_aa: CSVQGTANTEAFF

d_call: TRBD2
v_call: TRBV14
j_call: TRBJ2-5
clone_size: NA
cdr3_nt: TGTGCCAGCAGCCGGTTGCGGGAGGGAGAGACCCAGTACTTC
cdr3_aa: CASSRLREGETQYF

d_call: NA
v_call: TRBV12-3/TRBV12-4
j_call: TRBJ1-1
clone_size: NA
cdr3_nt: TGTGCCAGCAGTTTCTCGAGCTGGGCTGAAGCTTTCTTT
cdr3_aa: CASSFSSWAEAFF

d_call: NA
v_call: TRBV9
j_call: TRBJ2-2
clone_size: few
cdr3_nt: TGTGCCAGCAGCGTAGCCCTCACTTCGGCCGGGGAGCTGTTTTTT
cdr3_aa: CASSVALTSAGELFF

d_call: TRBD2
v_call: TRBV25-1
j_call: TRBJ2-5
clone_size: NA
cdr3_nt: TGTGCCAGCAGTGAATTCGGGGGGGCCGGGGAGACCCAGTACTTC
cdr3_aa: CASSEFGGAGETQYF

d_call: NA
v_call: TRBV27
j_call: TRBJ2-1
clone_size: NA
cdr3_nt: TGTGCCCTGGGTGGGACTGTAGGAAGAGAGCAGTTCTTC
cdr3_aa: CALGGTVGREQFF

d_call: NA
v_call: TRBV6-5
j_call: TRBJ1-5
clone_size: once
cdr3_nt: TGTGCCAGCAGTCCGGACCCAAAGGTGAATCAGCCCCAGCATTTT
cdr3_aa: CASSPDPKVNQPQHF

d_call: NA
v_call: TRBV13
j_call: TRBJ2-1
clone_size: few
cdr3_nt: TGTGCCAGCAGCTTACTAACAGGGACTGAGGCCTACAATGAGCAGTTCTTC
cdr3_aa: CASSLLTGTEAYNEQFF

d_call: NA
v_call: TRBV7-2
j_call: TRBJ1-2
clone_size: NA
cdr3_nt: TGTGCCAGCAGCTTAAGGCCCGGGAACGTCGACTATGGCTACACCTTC
cdr3_aa: CASSLRPGNVDYGYTF

d_call: NA
v_call: TRBV5-1
j_call: TRBJ2-7
clone_size: many
cdr3_nt: TGTGCCAGCAGCTTAGACTCCGAGCAGTACTTC
cdr3_aa: CASSLDSEQYF

d_call: NA
v_call: TRBV12-3/TRBV12-4
j_call: TRBJ2-4
clone_size: NA
cdr3_nt: TGTGCCAGCAGCCCTCACGCCACATTCGACAAAAACATTCAGTACTTC
cdr3_aa: CASSPHATFDKNIQYF

d_call: TRBD2
v_call: TRBV5-1
j_call: TRBJ2-1
clone_size: NA
cdr3_nt: TGTGCCAGCAGCGCGGGGGGGGCCTACAATGAGCAGTTCTTC
cdr3_aa: CASSAGGAYNEQFF

d_call: NA
v_call: TRBV20-1
j_call: TRBJ2-3
clone_size: NA
cdr3_nt: TGCAGTGCTAGAGATGAGGACAGAGAGGGCACAGATACGCAGTATTTT
cdr3_aa: CSARDEDREGTDTQYF

d_call: TRBD1
v_call: TRBV3-1
j_call: TRBJ2-7
clone_size: NA
cdr3_nt: TGTGCCAGCAGCCAATTTCGCCAGGACAGGGGAGGCTACGAGCAGTACTTC
cdr3_aa: CASSQFRQDRGGYEQYF